This T cell receptor beta chain was sequenced in a study of technical replicates of blood from a handful of donors (dated by TCRdb to about 2017). The CDR3 has 17 amino acids, counting the end cysteine and phenylalanine. Kept here is only the CDR3 DNA, which spans 51 bases and is read in frame from base 1. The junction shows trimming of 7 bases on V and 4 bases on J, and the gene matches do not reach 9 bases of it. CDR1 and CDR2 are drawn from the germline V gene (reference sequence): MNHEY, SMNVEV. Libraries were built with the immunoSEQ multiplex PCR assay. The immuneACCESS repertoire file appears here via TCRdb, limited to in-frame rearrangements. These files lack a portion of the clones; in checked studies, under half of the deficit traces to unresolved V genes, and the cause of the others is not known. The sample yields tens of thousands of clones; 98% were counted once. The ten biggest clones cover approximately 0.15% of the sample.

Points on this clone: Its antigen is unknown. No qualities accompany the bases; no much larger clone lies one base away.

The chain links TRBV27 with TRBJ2-2; TRBD2 lines up with 13 middle nucleotides. Sequencing was done on a sample of T cells isolated from PBMCs. The source of this sequence is a human donor in good health. The nucleotides read TGTGCCAGCATTGAACTAGCGGGGGGGCTTGGCACCGGGGAGCTGTTTTTT. This codes for CASIELAGGLGTGELFF.